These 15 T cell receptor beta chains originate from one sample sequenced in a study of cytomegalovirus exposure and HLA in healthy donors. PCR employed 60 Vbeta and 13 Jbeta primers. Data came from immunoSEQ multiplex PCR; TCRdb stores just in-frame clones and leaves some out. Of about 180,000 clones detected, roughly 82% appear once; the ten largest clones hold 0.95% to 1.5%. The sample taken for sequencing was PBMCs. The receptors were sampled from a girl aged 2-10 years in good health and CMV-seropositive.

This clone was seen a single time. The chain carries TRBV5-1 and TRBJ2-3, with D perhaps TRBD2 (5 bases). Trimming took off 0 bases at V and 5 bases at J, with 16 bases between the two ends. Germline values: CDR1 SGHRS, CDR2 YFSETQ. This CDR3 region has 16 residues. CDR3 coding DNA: TGCGCCAGCAGCTTGGGTGATGGGCGGGCGGGAGATACGCAGTATTTT. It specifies CASSLGDGRAGDTQYF.

The chain's CDR3 is CASSPRAELAGVYEQFF. The CDR3 region has the DNA TGTGCCAGCAGCCCCCGGGCAGAACTAGCGGGAGTTTATGAGCAGTTCTTC. The rearrangement joins TRBV4-2 to TRBJ2-1; 11 bases are a match to TRBD2. CDR3 length: 17 residues. The ends lost 4 bases at V and 8 bases at J; junction bases unmatched: 13. Germline CDR1 and CDR2: LGHNA and YNFKEQ.

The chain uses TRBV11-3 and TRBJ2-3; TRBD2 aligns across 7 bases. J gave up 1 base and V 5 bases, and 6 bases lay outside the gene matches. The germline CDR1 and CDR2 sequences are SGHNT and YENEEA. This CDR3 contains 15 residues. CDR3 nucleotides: TGTGCCAGCAGCCCCATGGCGGGGGGCACAGATACGCAGTATTTT. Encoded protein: CASSPMAGGTDTQYF.

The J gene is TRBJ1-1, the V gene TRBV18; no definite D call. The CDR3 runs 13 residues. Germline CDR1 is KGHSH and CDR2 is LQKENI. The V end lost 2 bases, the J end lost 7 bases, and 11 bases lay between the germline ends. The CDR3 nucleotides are TGTGCCAGCTCACCAGGGATAGACTATGAAGCTTTCTTT. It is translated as CASSPGIDYEAFF.

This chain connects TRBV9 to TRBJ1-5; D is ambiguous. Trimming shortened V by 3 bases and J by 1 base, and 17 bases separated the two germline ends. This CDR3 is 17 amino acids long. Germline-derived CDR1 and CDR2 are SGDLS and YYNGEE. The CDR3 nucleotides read TGTGCCAGCAGCGGATCGAGGAAGATCGGGAGCAATCAGCCCCAGCATTTT. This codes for CASSGSRKIGSNQPQHF.

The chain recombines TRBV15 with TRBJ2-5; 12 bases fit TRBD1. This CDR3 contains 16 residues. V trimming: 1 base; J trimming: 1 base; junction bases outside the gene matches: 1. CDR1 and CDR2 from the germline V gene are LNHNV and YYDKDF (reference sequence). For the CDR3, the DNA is TGTGCCACCAGCAGAGGGGGACAGGGGGCCCAAGAGACCCAGTACTTC. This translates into CATSRGGQGAQETQYF.

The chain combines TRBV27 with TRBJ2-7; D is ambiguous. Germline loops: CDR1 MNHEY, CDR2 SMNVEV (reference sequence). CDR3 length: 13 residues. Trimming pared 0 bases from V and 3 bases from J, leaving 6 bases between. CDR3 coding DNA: TGTGCCAGCAGTTTATCCAGGTTCTACGAGCAGTACTTC. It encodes CASSLSRFYEQYF.

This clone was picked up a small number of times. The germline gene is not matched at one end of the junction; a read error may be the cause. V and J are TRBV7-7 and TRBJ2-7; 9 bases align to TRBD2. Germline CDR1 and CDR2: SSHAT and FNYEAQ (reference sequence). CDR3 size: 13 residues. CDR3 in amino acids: CASSLDLAGEQYF. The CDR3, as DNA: TGTGCTAGCAGCTTAGACCTAGCGGGGGAGCAGTACTTC.

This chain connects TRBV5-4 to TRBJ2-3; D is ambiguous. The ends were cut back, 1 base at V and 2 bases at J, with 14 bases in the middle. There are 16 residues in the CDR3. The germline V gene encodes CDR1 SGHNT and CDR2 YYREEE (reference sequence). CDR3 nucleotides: TGTGCCAGCAGCTTGTTCCAGGAACTTATCACAGATACGCAGTATTTT. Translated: CASSLFQELITDTQYF.

The CDR3 nucleotides are TGTGCCAGCAGCTCTATAGCGGGAGGGTCCTACAATGAGCAGTTCTTC. This sequence encodes CASSSIAGGSYNEQFF. V usage is TRBV7-2 and J usage is TRBJ2-1; 11 nucleotides line up with TRBD2. V lost 4 bases and J lost 1; bases outside the gene matches: 3. Germline-derived CDR1 and CDR2 are SGHTA and FQGNSA. The CDR3 spans 16 residues.

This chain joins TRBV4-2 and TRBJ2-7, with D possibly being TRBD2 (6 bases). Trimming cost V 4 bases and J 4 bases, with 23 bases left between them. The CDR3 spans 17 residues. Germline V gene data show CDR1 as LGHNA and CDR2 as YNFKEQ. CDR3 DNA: TGTGCCAGCAGCCGCACCCCTACGGGACGGGGGTCATACGAGCAGTACTTC. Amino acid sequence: CASSRTPTGRGSYEQYF.

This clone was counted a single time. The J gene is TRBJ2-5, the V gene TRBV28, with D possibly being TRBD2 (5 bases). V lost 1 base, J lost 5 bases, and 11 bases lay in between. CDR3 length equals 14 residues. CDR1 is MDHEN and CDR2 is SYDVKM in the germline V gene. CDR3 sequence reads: CASSLLGARETQYF. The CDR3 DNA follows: TGTGCCAGCAGTTTATTGGGAGCGAGGGAGACCCAGTACTTC.

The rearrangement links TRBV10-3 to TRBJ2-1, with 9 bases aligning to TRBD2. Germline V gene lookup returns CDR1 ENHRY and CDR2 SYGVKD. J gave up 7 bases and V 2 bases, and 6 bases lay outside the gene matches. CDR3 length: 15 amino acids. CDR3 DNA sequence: TGTGCCATCAGTGAGGCGGGGGGGATGTGGAATGAGCAGTTCTTC. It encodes CAISEAGGMWNEQFF.

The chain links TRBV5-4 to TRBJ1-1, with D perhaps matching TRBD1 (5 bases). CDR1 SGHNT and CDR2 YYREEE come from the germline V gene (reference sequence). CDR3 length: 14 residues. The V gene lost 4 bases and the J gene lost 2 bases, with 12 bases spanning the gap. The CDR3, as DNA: TGTGCCAGCAGCAGAAAGACAGTTAACACTGAAGCTTTCTTT. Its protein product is CASSRKTVNTEAFF.

CDR3 residues: CAIRGQGGNTEAFF. In DNA form, the CDR3 reads TGTGCCATCAGGGGGCAGGGGGGGAACACTGAAGCTTTCTTT. The V call is TRBV10-3, the J call TRBJ1-1; TRBD1 aligns across 7 bases. This CDR3 contains 14 residues. Germline V gene data show CDR1 as ENHRY and CDR2 as SYGVKD. The ends lost 6 bases at V and 1 base at J; junction bases unmatched: 5.